The rows below give T cell receptor beta chains drawn from one sample of a study of IL-17A CD8 T cells in psoriatic arthritis synovium. Profiling relied on immunoSEQ multiplex PCR, and the TCRdb table lists in-frame clones only, not all of them. The sample yields about 2,200 clones, 65% to 80% seen once. Material for sequencing was IFN-gamma+ CD8+ T cells from synovial fluid. The receptors were gathered from a human donor with psoriatic arthritis. The CDR3 runs from the conserved cysteine through the conserved F or W. The D gene is left open where the match is weak. Size is omitted from some rows. Given values are once, few, many or a class for expanded clones.

>few|TRBJ2-3|TRBD2|TRBV6-1
TGTGCCAGCAGTGAACTAGCGGGGGGCGCAGATACGCAGTATTTT
CASSELAGGADTQYF
>-|TRBJ2-2|-|TRBV4-2
TGTGCCAGCAGCCAAGAAACCGGACTGACCGGGGAGCTGTTTTTT
CASSQETGLTGELFF
>-|TRBJ1-5|-|TRBV19
TGTGCCAGTAGTATATGGGGGGTGAGGAGGGAATTCAATCAGCCCCAGCATTTT
CASSIWGVRREFNQPQHF
>once|TRBJ1-3|TRBD1|TRBV7-6
TGTGCCAGCAGCTTAGGGCAGGGGGCTTTTGGAAACACCATATATTTT
CASSLGQGAFGNTIYF
>-|TRBJ2-2|-|TRBV19
TGTGCCAGTATGCAGGGTCGGGCCGGGGAGCTGTTTTTT
CASMQGRAGELFF
>once|TRBJ2-3|-|TRBV10-2
TGCGCCAGCAGTGAGGGGTTCGCCCTCTCCACAGATACGCAGTATTTT
CASSEGFALSTDTQYF
>few|TRBJ1-2|-|TRBV7-8
TGTGCCAGCAGCCCCTTCCCAGGGAGCGAGGCCTATGGCTACACCTTC
CASSPFPGSEAYGYTF
>-|TRBJ2-2|-|TRBV18
TGTGCCAGCTCCCTCTCCCGCCGGGACTGGGGTCGGACCGGGGAGCTGTTTTTT
CASSLSRRDWGRTGELFF
>-|TRBJ1-2|-|TRBV6-5
TGTGCCAGCAGTTACATCGCAGGGAACTATGGCTACACCTTC
CASSYIAGNYGYTF
>-|TRBJ2-7|TRBD2|TRBV27
TGTGCCAGCAGTTTTTCTAGCGGCACCTACGAGCAGTACTTC
CASSFSSGTYEQYF